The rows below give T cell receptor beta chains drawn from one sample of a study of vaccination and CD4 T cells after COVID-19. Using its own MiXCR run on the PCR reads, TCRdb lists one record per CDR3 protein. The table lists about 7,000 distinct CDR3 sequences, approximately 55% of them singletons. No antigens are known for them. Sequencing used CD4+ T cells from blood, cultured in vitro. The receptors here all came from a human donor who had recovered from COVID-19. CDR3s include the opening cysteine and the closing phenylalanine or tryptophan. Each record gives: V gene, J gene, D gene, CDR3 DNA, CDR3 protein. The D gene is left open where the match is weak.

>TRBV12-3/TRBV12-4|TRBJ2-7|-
TGTGCCAGCAGTCCTCCGGGACTGAAATACGAGCAGTACTTC
CASSPPGLKYEQYF
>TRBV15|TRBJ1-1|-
TGTGCCACCAGCAGAGAAGGGAACACTGAAGCTTTCTTT
CATSREGNTEAFF
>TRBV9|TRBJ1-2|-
TGTGCCAGCAGCGTGACGGGGAACTATGGCTACACCTTC
CASSVTGNYGYTF
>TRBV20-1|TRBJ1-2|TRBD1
TGCAGTGCTCTGGACAGGGCTGGCTACACCTTC
CSALDRAGYTF
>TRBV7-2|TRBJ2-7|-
TGTGCCAGCAGTCAATCCTGGGGCTCCTACGAGCAGTACTTC
CASSQSWGSYEQYF
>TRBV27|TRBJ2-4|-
TGTGCCAGCAGTTCTGGAGCGGGCCTAGCCAAAAACATTCAGTACTTC
CASSSGAGLAKNIQYF
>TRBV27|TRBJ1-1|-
TGTGCCAGCAGTTCGGCAGGGCGGAGGGCTGAAGCTTTCTTT
CASSSAGRRAEAFF
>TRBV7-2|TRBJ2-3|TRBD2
TGTGCCAGCAGCTCCTCTAGCGGGAGAGATACGCAGTATTTT
CASSSSSGRDTQYF
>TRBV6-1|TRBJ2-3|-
TGTGCCAGCATCGCGGGGGCTAGCACAGATACGCAGTATTTT
CASIAGASTDTQYF
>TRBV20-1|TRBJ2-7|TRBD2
TGCAGTGCTGAGCGGGGGACCTACGAGCAGTACTTC
CSAERGTYEQYF